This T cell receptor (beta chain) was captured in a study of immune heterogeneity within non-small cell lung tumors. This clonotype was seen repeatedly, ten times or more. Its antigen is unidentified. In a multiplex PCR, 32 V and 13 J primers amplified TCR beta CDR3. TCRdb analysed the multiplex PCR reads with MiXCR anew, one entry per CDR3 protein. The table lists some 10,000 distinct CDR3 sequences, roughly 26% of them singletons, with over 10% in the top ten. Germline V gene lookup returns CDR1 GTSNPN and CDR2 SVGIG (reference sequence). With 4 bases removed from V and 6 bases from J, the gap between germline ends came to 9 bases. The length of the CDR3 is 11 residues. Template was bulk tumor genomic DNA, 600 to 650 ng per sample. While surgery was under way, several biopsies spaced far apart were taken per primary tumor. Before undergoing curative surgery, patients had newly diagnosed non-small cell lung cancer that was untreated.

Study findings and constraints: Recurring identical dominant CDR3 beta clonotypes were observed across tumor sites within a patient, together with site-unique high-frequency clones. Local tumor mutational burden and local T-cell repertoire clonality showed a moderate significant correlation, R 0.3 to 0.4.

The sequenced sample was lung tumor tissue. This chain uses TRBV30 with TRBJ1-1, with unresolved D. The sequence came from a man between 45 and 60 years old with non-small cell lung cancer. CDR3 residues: CAWIRRSEAFF. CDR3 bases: TGTGCCTGGATAAGGAGGTCTGAAGCTTTCTTT. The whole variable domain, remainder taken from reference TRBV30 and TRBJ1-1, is SQTIHQWPATLVQPVGSPLSLECTVEGTSNPNLYWYRQAAGRGLQLLFYSVGIGQISSEVPQNLSASRPQDRQFILSSKKLLLSDSGFYLCAWIRRSEAFFGQGTRLTVV.